The rows below give T cell receptor beta chains drawn from one sample of a study of neurological immune-mediated disorders. TCRdb independently ran MiXCR on the 5' RACE reads; one entry per CDR3 protein. The sample holds about 35,000 distinct CDR3 sequences; around 4% are singletons and the top ten take around 2%. The sequenced sample consisted of PBMCs. These receptors all stem from a man in his thirties or forties with multiple sclerosis. Each CDR3 is given with its conserved first and last residue. Each record gives: CDR3 protein, CDR3 DNA, D gene, clone size, V gene, J gene. A D gene is named only where the DNA matches it firmly. Clone size is stated in some rows and not others, as once, few, many or a class when expanded.

CDR3 protein: CASSLLRAGEPEAFF
CDR3 DNA: TGTGCCAGCAGTTTACTCCGGGCGGGGGAGCCTGAAGCTTTCTTT
D gene: NA
clone size: many
V gene: TRBV27
J gene: TRBJ1-1

CDR3 protein: CSVSAGTGNQPQHF
CDR3 DNA: TGCAGTGTAAGCGCCGGGACAGGCAATCAGCCCCAGCATTTT
D gene: TRBD1
clone size: many
V gene: TRBV20-1
J gene: TRBJ1-5

CDR3 protein: CASSWGGMNTEAFF
CDR3 DNA: TGCGCCAGCAGCTGGGGGGGAATGAACACTGAAGCTTTCTTT
D gene: NA
clone size: many
V gene: TRBV5-1
J gene: TRBJ1-1

CDR3 protein: CASSLSQNTEAFF
CDR3 DNA: TGCGCCAGCAGCTTGAGTCAGAACACTGAAGCTTTCTTT
D gene: NA
clone size: medium-sized
V gene: TRBV5-1
J gene: TRBJ1-1

CDR3 protein: CASSRQAGQPQHF
CDR3 DNA: TGTGCCAGCAGCCGACAGGCCGGGCAGCCCCAGCATTTT
D gene: NA
clone size: NA
V gene: TRBV7-8
J gene: TRBJ1-5

CDR3 protein: CASSVGTLNTGELFF
CDR3 DNA: TGTGCCAGCAGCGTAGGGACCTTGAACACCGGGGAGCTGTTTTTT
D gene: NA
clone size: many
V gene: TRBV9
J gene: TRBJ2-2

CDR3 protein: CASTPCETCGYTF
CDR3 DNA: TGTGCCAGCACCCCCTGTGAGACCTGCGGCTACACCTTC
D gene: NA
clone size: many
V gene: TRBV27
J gene: TRBJ1-2

CDR3 protein: CASSESARWRQPQNF
CDR3 DNA: TGTGCCAGCAGTGAGTCTGCCAGGTGGAGACAGCCCCAGAATTTT
D gene: NA
clone size: few
V gene: TRBV2
J gene: TRBJ1-5

CDR3 protein: CASSSLGGVSTDTQYF
CDR3 DNA: TGTGCCAGCAGCTCCCTGGGGGGGGTTTCGACAGATACGCAGTATTTT
D gene: TRBD2
clone size: few
V gene: TRBV7-8
J gene: TRBJ2-3

CDR3 protein: CASSQEFRRRNTGELFF
CDR3 DNA: TGTGCCAGCAGCCAAGAATTTCGGCGGAGGAACACCGGGGAGCTGTTTTTT
D gene: NA
clone size: medium-sized
V gene: TRBV3-1
J gene: TRBJ2-2

CDR3 protein: CAISESTGTKAFF
CDR3 DNA: TGTGCCATCAGCGAAAGTACAGGGACCAAAGCTTTCTTT
D gene: NA
clone size: many
V gene: TRBV10-3
J gene: TRBJ1-1

CDR3 protein: CASSQGEGPNEKLFF
CDR3 DNA: TGCGCCAGCAGCCAAGGGGAGGGTCCTAATGAAAAACTGTTTTTT
D gene: NA
clone size: many
V gene: TRBV4-3
J gene: TRBJ1-4

CDR3 protein: CASSVEVWDTEGEQFF
CDR3 DNA: TGTGCCAGCAGCGTAGAGGTGTGGGACACCGAGGGCGAGCAGTTCTTC
D gene: NA
clone size: many
V gene: TRBV9
J gene: TRBJ2-1

CDR3 protein: CASSHGLAGKFTGELFF
CDR3 DNA: TGCGCCAGCAGCCACGGACTAGCGGGGAAATTCACCGGGGAGCTGTTTTTT
D gene: TRBD2
clone size: many
V gene: TRBV5-1
J gene: TRBJ2-2

CDR3 protein: CASSFTSGGADTQYF
CDR3 DNA: TGTGCCAGCAGCTTTACTAGCGGGGGGGCCGATACGCAGTATTTT
D gene: TRBD2
clone size: NA
V gene: TRBV5-5
J gene: TRBJ2-3

CDR3 protein: CSARSDPVNTGELFF
CDR3 DNA: TGCAGTGCTAGGTCTGACCCCGTGAACACCGGGGAGCTGTTTTTT
D gene: NA
clone size: few
V gene: TRBV20-1
J gene: TRBJ2-2

CDR3 protein: CASSGPRTGMNTEAFF
CDR3 DNA: TGTGCCAGCAGCGGACCCAGGACTGGGATGAACACTGAAGCTTTCTTT
D gene: NA
clone size: many
V gene: TRBV9
J gene: TRBJ1-1

CDR3 protein: CASSGGLNPSPLHF
CDR3 DNA: TGCGCCAGCAGCGGGGGGTTAAATCCTTCACCCCTCCACTTT
D gene: NA
clone size: many
V gene: TRBV5-1
J gene: TRBJ1-6

CDR3 protein: CSANRPGGQETQYF
CDR3 DNA: TGCAGTGCTAACCGCCCTGGGGGGCAAGAGACCCAGTACTTC
D gene: NA
clone size: few
V gene: TRBV20-1
J gene: TRBJ2-5

CDR3 protein: CASSQVGAVVTDTQYF
CDR3 DNA: TGCGCCAGCAGCCAAGTCGGGGCAGTGGTGACAGATACGCAGTATTTT
D gene: NA
clone size: many
V gene: TRBV4-3
J gene: TRBJ2-3

CDR3 protein: CASSVGEGYGYTF
CDR3 DNA: TGTGCCAGCAGTGTTGGGGAGGGTTATGGCTACACCTTC
D gene: NA
clone size: many
V gene: TRBV6-1
J gene: TRBJ1-2

CDR3 protein: CSAQGLNTEAFF
CDR3 DNA: TGCAGTGCGCAGGGGTTGAACACTGAAGCTTTCTTT
D gene: NA
clone size: many
V gene: TRBV20-1
J gene: TRBJ1-1